Here is one TCR beta chain with its context. Its antigen is not identified. Germline values: CDR1 SGHRS, CDR2 YFSETQ. The CDR3 is 16 amino acids. Trimming removed 0 bases from V and 1 base from J, with 12 bases in between. The sample belongs to a study of CD8+ T cells in alopecia areata. Study background: The duration of tofacitinib was 6 to 18 months, with 6 months off drug afterward. Findings and caveats of the study: Scalp specimens additionally yield sequences from normal skin's resident alphabeta T cells.

RNA extraction was followed by reverse transcription into cDNA, which acted as the sequencing template. Using immunoSEQ multiplex PCR, the repertoire was profiled, and TCRdb retains in-frame clones only, with some absent. In the table there are some 150,000 clones, roughly 70% of which are singletons. The sorting of PBMCs gave CD4+ and CD8+ T cells. The clonotype comes from a human donor with alopecia areata. Material: CD8+ T cells sorted from blood, obtained at week 0. J is TRBJ2-3 and V is TRBV5-1, with D tentatively TRBD1 or TRBD2 (6 bases each). CDR3 DNA: TGCGCCAGCAGCTTGGACGGGGGCCGAGGCACAGATACGCAGTATTTT. Amino acid sequence: CASSLDGGRGTDTQYF.